This T cell receptor (beta chain) came from a study of blood T cells in healthy people across ages. Study findings and constraints: As age increased, TCR beta diversity per million T cells fell in a roughly linear fashion. Donor CMV status, an unknown factor, possibly confounded changes in expanded clonotypes.

The J segment lost 2 bases and the V segment lost 0 bases, leaving 14 bases of the junction unmatched. CDR1 and CDR2 (germline): DFQATT, SNEGSKA (reference sequence). The CDR3 spans 19 residues. This clonotype was observed a handful of times. Its matching antigen is unknown. Donor samples were obtained from healthy Caucasian individuals from Russia, aged roughly 6 to 95. Primed by a sample-barcoded 5' primer and a J-beta primer mix, a second PCR proceeded for about 7 to 11 cycles. Carrying 12 random nucleotides, a template-switch adaptor labeled each individual cDNA molecule. TCRdb re-analysed the 5' RACE reads in MiXCR, keeping a single row per CDR3 protein. The sample holds fewer than 2,000,000 distinct CDR3 sequences; roughly a third are singletons and the top ten take roughly 10%.

The rearrangement uses TRBV20-1 and TRBJ2-5, with 11 bases identical to TRBD2. The sequencing input was blood. The origin of this receptor is a woman aged 25 to 39 in good health. The CDR3 region has the DNA TGCAGTGCTAGAGATCTTACGGCTAGCGGGGGGAATACTCAAGAGACCCAGTACTTC. Protein sequence: CSARDLTASGGNTQETQYF.